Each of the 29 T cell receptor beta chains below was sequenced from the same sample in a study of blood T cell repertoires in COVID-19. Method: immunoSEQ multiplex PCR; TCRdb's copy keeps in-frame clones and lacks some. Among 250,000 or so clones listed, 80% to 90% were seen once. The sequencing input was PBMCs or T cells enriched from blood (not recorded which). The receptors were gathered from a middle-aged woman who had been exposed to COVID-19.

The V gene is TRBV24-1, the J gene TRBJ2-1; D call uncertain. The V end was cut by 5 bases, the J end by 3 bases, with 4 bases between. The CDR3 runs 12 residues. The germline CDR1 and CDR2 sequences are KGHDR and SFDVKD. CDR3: CATSASYNEQFF. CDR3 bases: TGTGCCACCAGTGCCAGCTACAATGAGCAGTTCTTC.

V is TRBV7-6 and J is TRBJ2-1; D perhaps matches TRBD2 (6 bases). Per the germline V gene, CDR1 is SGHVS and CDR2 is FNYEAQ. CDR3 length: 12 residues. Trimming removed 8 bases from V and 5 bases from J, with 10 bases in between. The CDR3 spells CASGLPNNEQFF. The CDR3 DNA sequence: TGTGCCAGCGGACTACCCAACAATGAGCAGTTCTTC. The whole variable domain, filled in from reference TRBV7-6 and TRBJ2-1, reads GAGVSQSPRYKVTKRGQDVALRCDPISGHVSLYWYRQALGQGPEFLTYFNYEAQQDKSGLPNDRFSAERPEGSISTLTIQRTEQRDSAMYRCASGLPNNEQFFGPGTRLTVL.

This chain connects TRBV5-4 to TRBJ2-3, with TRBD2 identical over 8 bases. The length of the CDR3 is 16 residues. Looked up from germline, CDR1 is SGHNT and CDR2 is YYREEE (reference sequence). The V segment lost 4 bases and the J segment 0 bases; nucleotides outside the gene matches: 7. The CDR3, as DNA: TGTGCCAGCAGCCAGTTAGCGGGGCAAAGCACAGATACGCAGTATTTT. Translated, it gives CASSQLAGQSTDTQYF.

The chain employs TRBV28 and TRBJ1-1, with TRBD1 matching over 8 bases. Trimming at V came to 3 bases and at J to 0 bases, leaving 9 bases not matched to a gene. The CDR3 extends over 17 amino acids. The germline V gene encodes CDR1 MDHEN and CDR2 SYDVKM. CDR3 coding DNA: TGTGCCAGCAGTTTCCCGGAGGGGACAGGCATGAACACTGAAGCTTTCTTT. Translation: CASSFPEGTGMNTEAFF.

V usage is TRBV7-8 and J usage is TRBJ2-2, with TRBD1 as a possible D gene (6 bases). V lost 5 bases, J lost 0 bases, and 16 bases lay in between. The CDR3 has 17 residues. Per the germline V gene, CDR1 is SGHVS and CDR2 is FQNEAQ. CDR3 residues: CASSPRGGGPNTGELFF. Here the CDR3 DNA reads TGTGCCAGCAGCCCACGGGGTGGGGGCCCGAACACCGGGGAGCTGTTTTTT.

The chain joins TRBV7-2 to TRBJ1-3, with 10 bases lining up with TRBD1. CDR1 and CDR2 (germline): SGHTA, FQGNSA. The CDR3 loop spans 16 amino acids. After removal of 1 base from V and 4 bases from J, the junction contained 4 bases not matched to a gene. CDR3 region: CASSLGQGAWGNTIYF. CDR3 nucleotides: TGTGCCAGCAGCTTAGGACAGGGGGCGTGGGGAAACACCATATATTTT.

CDR3 DNA: TGTGCCAGCAGCTTCCGGAGGAAGGCCTACGAGCAGTACTTC. As protein: CASSFRRKAYEQYF. The rearrangement links TRBV5-6 to TRBJ2-7, with a tentative D call TRBD2 (5 bases). CDR1 is SGHDT and CDR2 is YYEEEE in the germline V gene. This CDR3 has 14 amino acids. V lost 2 bases, J lost 2 bases, and 11 bases lay in between.

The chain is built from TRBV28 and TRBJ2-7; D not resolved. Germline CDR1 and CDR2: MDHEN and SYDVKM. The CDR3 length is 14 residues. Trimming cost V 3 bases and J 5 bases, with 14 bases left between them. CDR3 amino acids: CASSLIGSIHEQYV. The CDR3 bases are TGTGCCAGCAGTTTGATTGGTAGTATCCACGAGCAGTACGTC.

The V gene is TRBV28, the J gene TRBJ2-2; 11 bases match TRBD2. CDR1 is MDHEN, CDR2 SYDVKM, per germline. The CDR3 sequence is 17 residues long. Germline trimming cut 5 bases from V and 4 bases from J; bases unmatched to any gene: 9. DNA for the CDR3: TGTGCCAGCAGTCGCGTGGGACTAGCGGAACTCACCGGGGAGCTGTTTTTT. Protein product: CASSRVGLAELTGELFF.

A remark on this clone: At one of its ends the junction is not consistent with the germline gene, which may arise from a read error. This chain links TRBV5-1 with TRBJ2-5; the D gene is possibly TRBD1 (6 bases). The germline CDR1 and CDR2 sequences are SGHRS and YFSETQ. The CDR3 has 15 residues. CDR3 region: CASRRTGSGQETQYF. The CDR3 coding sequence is TGTGCCAGCAGGCGAACAGGGTCGGGACAAGAGACCCAGTACTTC.

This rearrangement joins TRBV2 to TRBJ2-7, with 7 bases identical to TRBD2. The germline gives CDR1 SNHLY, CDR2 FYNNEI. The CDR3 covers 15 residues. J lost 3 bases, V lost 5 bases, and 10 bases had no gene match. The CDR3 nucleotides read TGTGCCAGCAGTCAGGGAGCTAGCGGACACTACGAGCAGTACGTC. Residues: CASSQGASGHYEQYV.

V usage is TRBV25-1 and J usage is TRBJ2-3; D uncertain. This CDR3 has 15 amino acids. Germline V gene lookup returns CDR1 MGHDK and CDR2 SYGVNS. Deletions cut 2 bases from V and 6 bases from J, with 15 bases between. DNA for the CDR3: TGTGCCAGCAGTGAAGCGGAGAATTTCGCGGATACGCAGTATTTT. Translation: CASSEAENFADTQYF. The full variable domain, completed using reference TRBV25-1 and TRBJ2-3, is EADIYQTPRYLVIGTGKKITLECSQTMGHDKMYWYQQDPGMELHLIHYSYGVNSTEKGDLSSESTVSRIRTEHFPLTLESARPSHTSQYLCASSEAENFADTQYFGPGTRLTVL.

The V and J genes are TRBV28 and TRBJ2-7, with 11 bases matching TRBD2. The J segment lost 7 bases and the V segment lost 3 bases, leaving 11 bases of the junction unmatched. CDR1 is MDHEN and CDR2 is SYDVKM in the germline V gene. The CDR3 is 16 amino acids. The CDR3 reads CASSFPLAGGLGEQYF. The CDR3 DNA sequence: TGTGCCAGCAGTTTCCCTTTAGCGGGGGGGCTGGGGGAGCAGTACTTC. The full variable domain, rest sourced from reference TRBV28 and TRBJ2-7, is DVKVTQSSRYLVKRTGEKVFLECVQDMDHENMFWYRQDPGLGLRLIYFSYDVKMKEKGDIPEGYSVSREKKERFSLILESASTNQTSMYLCASSFPLAGGLGEQYFGPGTRLTVT.

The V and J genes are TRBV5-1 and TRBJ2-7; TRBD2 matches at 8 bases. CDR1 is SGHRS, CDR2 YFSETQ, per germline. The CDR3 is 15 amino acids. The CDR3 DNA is TGTGCCAGCAGCTTATCGGGAGGGCAGGTAGGAGAGCAGTACGTC. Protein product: CASSLSGGQVGEQYV.

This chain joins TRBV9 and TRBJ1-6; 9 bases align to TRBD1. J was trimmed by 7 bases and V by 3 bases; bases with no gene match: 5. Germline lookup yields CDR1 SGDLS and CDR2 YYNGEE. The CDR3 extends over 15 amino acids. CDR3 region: CASSGTGVGNSPLHF. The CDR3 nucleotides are TGTGCCAGCAGCGGGACAGGGGTAGGGAATTCACCCCTCCACTTT.

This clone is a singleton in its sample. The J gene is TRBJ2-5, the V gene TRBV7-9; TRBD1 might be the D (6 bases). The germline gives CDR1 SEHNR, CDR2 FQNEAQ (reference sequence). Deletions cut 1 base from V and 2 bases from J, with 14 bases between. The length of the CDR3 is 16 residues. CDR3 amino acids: CASSLGQGPGQETQYF. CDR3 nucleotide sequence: TGTGCCAGCAGCTTAGGTCAGGGGCCGGGACAAGAGACCCAGTACTTC.

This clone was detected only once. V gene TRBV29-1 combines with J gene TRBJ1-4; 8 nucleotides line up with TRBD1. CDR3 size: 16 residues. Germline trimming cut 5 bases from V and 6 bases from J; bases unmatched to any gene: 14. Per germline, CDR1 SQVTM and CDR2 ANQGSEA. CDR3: CSVLPRGLGVDEKLFF. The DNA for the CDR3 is TGCAGCGTTCTGCCCAGGGGGCTTGGAGTAGATGAAAAACTGTTTTTT.

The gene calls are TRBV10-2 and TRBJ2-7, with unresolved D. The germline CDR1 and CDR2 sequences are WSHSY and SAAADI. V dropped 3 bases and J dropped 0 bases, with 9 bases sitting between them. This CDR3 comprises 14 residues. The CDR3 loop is CASSEASNSYEQYF. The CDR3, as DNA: TGCGCCAGCAGTGAAGCTAGTAACTCCTACGAGCAGTACTTC.

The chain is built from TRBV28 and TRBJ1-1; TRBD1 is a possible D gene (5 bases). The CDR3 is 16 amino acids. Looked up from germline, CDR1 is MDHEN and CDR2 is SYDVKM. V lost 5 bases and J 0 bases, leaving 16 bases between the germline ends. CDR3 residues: CASSLSGGVLNTEAFF. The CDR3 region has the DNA TGTGCCAGCAGTCTAAGCGGGGGGGTCTTGAACACTGAAGCTTTCTTT.

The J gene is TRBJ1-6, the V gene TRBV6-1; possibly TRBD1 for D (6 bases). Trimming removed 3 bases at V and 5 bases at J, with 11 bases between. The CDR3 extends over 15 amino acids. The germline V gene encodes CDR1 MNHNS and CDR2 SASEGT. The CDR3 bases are TGTGCCAGCAGTGATCTCAGGGGCAATAATTCACCCCTCCACTTT. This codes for CASSDLRGNNSPLHF.

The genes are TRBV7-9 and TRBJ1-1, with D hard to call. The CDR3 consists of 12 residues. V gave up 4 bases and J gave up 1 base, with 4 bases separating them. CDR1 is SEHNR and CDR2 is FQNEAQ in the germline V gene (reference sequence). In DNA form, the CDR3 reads TGTGCCAGCAGCTCTCGGAACACTGAAGCTTTCTTT. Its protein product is CASSSRNTEAFF.

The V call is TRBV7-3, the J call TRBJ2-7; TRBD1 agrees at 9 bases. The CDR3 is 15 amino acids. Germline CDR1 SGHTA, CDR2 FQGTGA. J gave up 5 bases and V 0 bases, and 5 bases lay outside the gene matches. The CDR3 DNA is TGTGCCAGCAGCTTAACCGGGACAGGGTTAGACGAGCAGTACGTC. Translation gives CASSLTGTGLDEQYV.

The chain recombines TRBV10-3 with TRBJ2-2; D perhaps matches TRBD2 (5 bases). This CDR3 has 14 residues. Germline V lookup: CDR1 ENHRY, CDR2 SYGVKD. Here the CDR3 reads CAYSRGENTGELFF. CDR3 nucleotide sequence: TGTGCTTATAGCCGGGGAGAGAACACCGGGGAGCTGTTTTTT.

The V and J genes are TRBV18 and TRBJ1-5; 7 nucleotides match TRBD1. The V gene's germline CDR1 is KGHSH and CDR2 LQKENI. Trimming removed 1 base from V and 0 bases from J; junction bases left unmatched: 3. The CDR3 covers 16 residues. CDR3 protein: CASSPQGALSNQPQHF. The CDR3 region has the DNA TGTGCCAGCTCACCACAGGGGGCACTTAGCAATCAGCCCCAGCATTTT.

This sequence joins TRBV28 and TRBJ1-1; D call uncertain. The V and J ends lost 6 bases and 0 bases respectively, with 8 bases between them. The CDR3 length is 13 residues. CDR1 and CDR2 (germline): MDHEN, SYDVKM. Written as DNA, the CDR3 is TGTGCCAGCAGATCTAACTTGAACACTGAAGCTTTCTTT. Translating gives CASRSNLNTEAFF.

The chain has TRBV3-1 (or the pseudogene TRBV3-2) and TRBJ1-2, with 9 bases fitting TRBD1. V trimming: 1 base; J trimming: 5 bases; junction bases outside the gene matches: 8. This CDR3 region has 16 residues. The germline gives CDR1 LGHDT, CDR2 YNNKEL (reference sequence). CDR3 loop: CASSQGQTQGAYGYTF. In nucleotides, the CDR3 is TGTGCCAGCAGCCAAGGCCAGACACAGGGGGCGTATGGCTACACCTTC.

DNA of the CDR3: TGTGCCAGCAGTTCCCCCCTCCGCGATGAGCAGTTCTTC. It yields the protein CASSSPLRDEQFF. This chain joins TRBV7-9 and TRBJ2-1; D uncertain. Germline V lookup: CDR1 SEHNR, CDR2 FQNEAQ (reference sequence). V was trimmed by 6 bases and J by 8 bases, leaving 14 bases between them. The CDR3 has 13 amino acids.

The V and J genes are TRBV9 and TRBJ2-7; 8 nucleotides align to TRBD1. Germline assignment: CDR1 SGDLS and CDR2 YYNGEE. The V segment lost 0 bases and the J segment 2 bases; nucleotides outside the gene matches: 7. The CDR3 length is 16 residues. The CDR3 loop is CASSVETGGFTYEQYV. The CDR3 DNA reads TGTGCCAGCAGCGTAGAAACAGGGGGATTCACCTACGAGCAGTACGTC.

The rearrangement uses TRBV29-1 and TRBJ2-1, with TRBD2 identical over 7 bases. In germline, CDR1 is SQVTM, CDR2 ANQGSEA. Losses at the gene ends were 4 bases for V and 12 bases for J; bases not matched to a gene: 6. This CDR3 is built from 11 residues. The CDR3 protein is CSVAHPSGQFF. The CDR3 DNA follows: TGCAGCGTTGCCCATCCTAGCGGGCAGTTCTTC.